This entry features one T cell receptor beta chain sequence. The source of the sample is a study of blood T cell repertoires in COVID-19. The overall study: COVID-19 samples from acute and convalescent phases originated in the United States, Italy and Spain. From T cells, B-cell-depleted T cells, or PBMCs came the material, which was cDNA or gDNA.

Trimming cost V 2 bases and J 5 bases, with 4 bases left between them. Germline V gene lookup returns CDR1 SGHAT and CDR2 FQNNGV. The CDR3 is made up of 11 amino acids. Original analysis: Amplifying reference gene primers gave estimates of nucleated cell counts. The repertoire was sequenced with immunoSEQ multiplex PCR; TCRdb's copy has only in-frame clones and lacks some. V and J calls and clone size are copied from that table; D and trimming were computed from the DNA. The sample contains about 39,000 clones, around 80% of which appear only once. The clonotype originates from a man aged 55 to 70 in a cohort sampled during active COVID-19. The chain has TRBV11-2 and TRBJ2-7; D unclear. The sequenced sample consisted of peripheral blood. The CDR3 protein is CASSLYHEQYF. The CDR3 DNA sequence: TGTGCCAGCAGCTTATATCACGAGCAGTACTTC.